This T cell receptor beta chain was observed in a study of radiotherapy plus CTLA-4 blockade in lung cancer (dated by TCRdb to 2016 to 2019). In the study overall: Among the enrolled patients, about 19% had an objective response, and 25% to 35% reached disease control. Broad study findings and their caveats: The strongest predictors of response, as reported, were early dynamic changes in blood T cell clones along with a rise in serum interferon-beta after radiation. After treatment with radiotherapy and ipilimumab, TCR clones that originated in tumors expanded in peripheral blood.

The study tested focal radiation therapy combined with CTLA-4 blockade (ipilimumab) in patients with chemo-refractory metastatic non-small-cell lung cancer. CDR1 and CDR2, per the germline V gene, are SGHRS and YFSETQ. The CDR3 measures 14 amino acids from cysteine to phenylalanine. Here the CDR3 DNA is all that survives: 42 bases in frame from base 1. V lost 0 bases and J lost 7 bases, and the count of bases not matched to a germline gene is 5. To prepare the library, the immunoSEQ multiplex PCR assay was applied. What TCRdb holds here is the immuneACCESS table cut down to in-frame rearrangements. Part of the clones is not present; checked against another copy, under half of the missing clones reflect an unresolved V gene, and the others are unexplained. In all, the sample holds some 110,000 clones, and about 85% of those were seen once. 2% to 3% of the sample belongs to the ten largest clones. This clone was observed once. This clone's antigen is unknown. No quality values exist for individual bases; no much larger clone is one base distant.

The source was peripheral blood, collected from a patient treated with radiotherapy plus ipilimumab. This receptor was identified in a human donor with non-small cell lung cancer that progressed on radiotherapy plus ipilimumab. Some clones in this sample may be carry-over from other donors' samples. The rearrangement combines TRBV5-1 with TRBJ2-7; 9 nucleotides in the junction match TRBD1. The bases are TGCGCCAGCAGCTTGGACCCCGGGACAGGGGAGCAGTACTTC. This translates into CASSLDPGTGEQYF.